One sample yielded the 28 T cell receptor beta chains listed below, sequenced in a study of chemoradiotherapy in HPV16-positive cancers. Method: immunoSEQ multiplex PCR; TCRdb's copy keeps in-frame clones and lacks some. This repertoire shows approximately 12,000 clones, around nine tenths found once; its top ten account for roughly 6.1%. The material was blood, obtained from a patient who underwent chemoradiotherapy. The receptor set was obtained from a human donor with HPV-associated anogenital cancer.

This clone was recorded a few times. The rearrangement links TRBV6-5 to TRBJ2-2; TRBD2 is a possible D gene (6 bases). The V end lost 5 bases, the J end lost 6 bases, and 13 bases lay between the germline ends. This CDR3 spans 14 amino acids. Germline V gives CDR1 MNHEY, CDR2 SVGAGI. For the CDR3, the DNA is TGTGCCAGCAGTAGCGGGCGCGGGCCCGGGGAGCTGTTTTTT. It is translated as CASSSGRGPGELFF.

The V and J genes are TRBV2 and TRBJ1-2; D remains ambiguous. Trimming stripped 6 bases from V and 0 bases from J, with 17 bases between. The CDR3 contains 16 residues. In germline, CDR1 is SNHLY, CDR2 FYNNEI. The CDR3 DNA reads as TGTGCCAGCAGGAGTGATCGCGGCAGTTCTAACTATGGCTACACCTTC. This gives the protein CASRSDRGSSNYGYTF.

In DNA, the CDR3 is TGTGCCACTGAGTTGAGGACTGAAGCTTTCTTT. Protein: CATELRTEAFF. The chain employs TRBV21-1 and TRBJ1-1. TRBV21-1 is labeled a pseudogene. The CDR3 length is 11 residues.

The chain joins TRBV6-5 to TRBJ1-2; 7 bases are shared with TRBD1. The germline gives CDR1 MNHEY, CDR2 SVGAGI. With 4 bases clipped from V and 4 bases from J, the junction kept 9 bases outside the gene matches. The length of the CDR3 is 15 residues. CDR3 in DNA: TGTGCCAGCAGTTCAGGACAGGCCTTGTCCTATGGCTACACCTTC. Residues: CASSSGQALSYGYTF.

The rearrangement links TRBV6-1 to TRBJ2-7; D is possibly TRBD2 (7 bases). CDR3 size: 16 residues. V lost 4 bases, J lost 1 base, and 17 bases lay in between. CDR1 MNHNS and CDR2 SASEGT come from the germline V gene. CDR3 residues: CASSVGGAYLSYEQYV. The DNA for the CDR3 is TGTGCCAGCAGTGTTGGGGGGGCGTATTTATCCTACGAGCAGTACGTC.

The chain links TRBV10-2 to TRBJ1-1; possibly TRBD1 for D (6 bases). This CDR3 has 16 amino acids. Trimming took 4 bases from V and 4 from J, leaving 19 bases between them. Per the germline V gene, CDR1 is WSHSY and CDR2 is SAAADI. The DNA for the CDR3 is TGCGCCAGCAGTGGAGGGGTGGTGGGCAGGGGCACTGAAGCTTTCTTT. Its protein is CASSGGVVGRGTEAFF.

The V and J genes are TRBV7-6 and TRBJ1-5; 7 bases fit TRBD1. Germline-derived CDR1 and CDR2 are SGHVS and FNYEAQ. The CDR3 length is 16 residues. The ends lost 5 bases at V and 2 bases at J; junction bases unmatched: 9. The CDR3 spells CASSPGQAAGNQPQHF. CDR3 in DNA: TGTGCCAGCAGCCCCGGACAGGCCGCGGGCAATCAGCCCCAGCATTTT.

The rearrangement uses TRBV19 and TRBJ2-2; unclear D gene. From germline, CDR1 is LNHDA and CDR2 SQIVND (reference sequence). The CDR3 contains 16 residues. Trimming removed 3 bases from V and 3 bases from J, with 14 bases in between. The CDR3 DNA reads TGTGCCAGTAGTATGACGGCCGGACGGTACACCGGGGAGCTGTTTTTT. Translated: CASSMTAGRYTGELFF.

The chain is built from TRBV5-4 and TRBJ2-7; 8 nucleotides align to TRBD1. The CDR3 totals 15 residues. Per germline, CDR1 SGHNT and CDR2 YYREEE (reference sequence). The junction had 5 bases not matched to a gene; V was cut back by 1 base and J by 2 bases. The DNA of the CDR3 is TGTGCCAGCAGCTTGCAGGGACAGGTGGCCTACGAGCAGTACTTC. This codes for CASSLQGQVAYEQYF.

The J gene is TRBJ1-1, the V gene TRBV10-3, with D unresolved. Trimming took 10 bases from V and 1 from J, leaving 19 bases between them. The CDR3 has 15 residues. CDR1 is ENHRY and CDR2 is SYGVKD in the germline V gene. The CDR3 protein is CATIQGGASNTEAFF. The CDR3 nucleotides read TGTGCCACAATCCAAGGAGGCGCATCGAACACTGAAGCTTTCTTT.

The rearrangement joins TRBV5-8 to TRBJ1-5; no firm D call. CDR1 SGHTS and CDR2 YDEGEE come from the germline V gene. The CDR3 runs to 15 residues. V was cut by 1 base and J by 2 bases, with 10 bases left in between. In DNA, the CDR3 is TGTGCCAGCAGCTTGCGTAGGCTGGGCAATCAGCCCCAGCATTTT. Its translation is CASSLRRLGNQPQHF.

This clone has a handful of counts. The V gene is TRBV15, the J gene TRBJ1-2; D uncertain. Trimming took off 5 bases at V and 5 bases at J, with 6 bases between the two ends. Germline V lookup: CDR1 LNHNV, CDR2 YYDKDF (reference sequence). The CDR3 is made up of 11 amino acids. The CDR3 DNA is TGTGCCACCAGCTCCGGATATGGCTACACCTTC. As protein: CATSSGYGYTF.

A few counts support this clone. The chain employs TRBV6-6 and TRBJ1-6; D possibly corresponds to TRBD1 (5 bases). The CDR3 covers 15 residues. Trimming cost V 5 bases and J 10 bases, with 18 bases left between them. Germline CDR1 and CDR2: MNHNY and SVGAGI (reference sequence). The CDR3 is CASSPWMGGGSPLHF. DNA for the CDR3: TGTGCCAGCAGTCCCTGGATGGGGGGAGGATCACCCCTCCACTTT.

This clone was detected only a few times. The chain employs TRBV5-6 and TRBJ1-1; D is unresolved. The germline V and J ends were trimmed by 5 bases and 4 bases, with 6 bases remaining between them. From germline, CDR1 is SGHDT and CDR2 YYEEEE. The CDR3 extends over 11 amino acids. DNA of the CDR3: TGTGCCAGCAGAAAAACCACTGAAGCTTTCTTT. This gives the protein CASRKTTEAFF. Full variable domain (remainder filled in from reference TRBV5-6 and TRBJ1-1): DAGVTQSPTHLIKTRGQQVTLRCSPKSGHDTVSWYQQALGQGPQFIFQYYEEEERQRGNFPDRFSGHQFPNYSSELNVNALLLGDSALYLCASRKTTEAFFGQGTRLTVV.

This sequence joins TRBV29-1 and TRBJ1-2; possible D gene TRBD1, 5 bases. The CDR3 has 16 amino acids. V was clipped by 1 base and J by 4 bases, with 19 bases between them. The germline V gene has CDR1 SQVTM and CDR2 ANQGSEA. CDR3 region: CSVEVKGMRSFYGYTF. CDR3 nucleotides: TGCAGCGTTGAAGTTAAGGGGATGCGCAGCTTCTATGGCTACACCTTC.

The V gene is TRBV6-5, the J gene TRBJ2-7, with a possible D match to TRBD1 (5 bases). The V end was cut by 8 bases, the J end by 5 bases, with 16 bases between. This CDR3 is 13 amino acids long. Germline CDR1 MNHEY, CDR2 SVGAGI. The CDR3 reads CASGLSRAHEQYV. The DNA for the CDR3 is TGTGCCAGCGGTTTGTCCAGGGCCCACGAGCAGTACGTC.

J is TRBJ1-2 and V is TRBV10-3; D call uncertain. The germline V gene encodes CDR1 ENHRY and CDR2 SYGVKD. V gave up 2 bases and J gave up 4 bases, with 11 bases separating them. This CDR3 contains 14 residues. CDR3: CAISETTVIYGYTF. DNA for the CDR3: TGTGCCATCAGTGAGACGACCGTTATCTATGGCTACACCTTC.

This chain links TRBV4-1 with TRBJ1-2; a possible D gene is TRBD1 (6 bases). The germline gives CDR1 MGHRA, CDR2 YSYEKL. The CDR3 covers 14 residues. Trimming left V 1 base short and J 6 bases short, with 12 bases between. The CDR3 coding sequence is TGCGCCAGCAGCCAAGGCGGGACATCTCATGGCTACACCTTC. This gives the protein CASSQGGTSHGYTF.

This clone has only one observation. The V call is TRBV5-1, the J call TRBJ1-3; no definite D call. CDR1 is SGHRS, CDR2 YFSETQ, per germline. Trimming took off 1 base at V and 0 bases at J, with 17 bases between the two ends. The CDR3 has 18 residues. CDR3 bases: TGCGCCAGCAGCTTGCGTCCCACTTACGACCCCTCTGGAAACACCATATATTTT. It translates to CASSLRPTYDPSGNTIYF. The complete variable domain, with remaining parts taken from reference TRBV5-1 and TRBJ1-3, reads KAGVTQTPRYLIKTRGQQVTLSCSPISGHRSVSWYQQTPGQGLQFLFEYFSETQRNKGNFPGRFSGRQFSNSRSEMNVSTLELGDSALYLCASSLRPTYDPSGNTIYFGEGSWLTVV.

The rearrangement links TRBV2 to TRBJ2-1; D perhaps matches TRBD1 (5 bases). There are 14 residues in the CDR3. CDR1 SNHLY and CDR2 FYNNEI come from the germline V gene. Trimming cost V 3 bases and J 3 bases, with 9 bases left between them. The CDR3 region has the DNA TGTGCCAGCAGTGAGGCCAGGGTCTACAATGAGCAGTTCTTC. Translating it yields CASSEARVYNEQFF.

The chain employs TRBV30 and TRBJ1-2, with a possible D match to TRBD1 (5 bases). The V gene's germline CDR1 is GTSNPN and CDR2 SVGIG (reference sequence). The CDR3 extends over 12 amino acids. Trimming removed 7 bases from V and 4 bases from J, with 13 bases in between. CDR3 DNA: TGTGCCTTGGGGCCTTTGGGCTATGGCTACACCTTC. Protein product: CALGPLGYGYTF.

The J gene is TRBJ2-1, the V gene TRBV6-1; possible D gene TRBD1, 5 bases. Trimming removed 6 bases at V and 4 bases at J, with 13 bases between. Per germline, CDR1 MNHNS and CDR2 SASEGT. The length of the CDR3 is 14 residues. The CDR3 DNA is TGTGCCAGCAGCAGGGAACTCTCTTACAATGAGCAGTTCTTC. Its translation is CASSRELSYNEQFF.

The chain employs TRBV11-2 and TRBJ2-1, with D perhaps TRBD1 or TRBD2 (5 bases each). V lost 2 bases, J lost 12 bases, and 17 bases lay in between. Germline values: CDR1 SGHAT, CDR2 FQNNGV. The CDR3 is 14 amino acids. The CDR3 DNA is TGTGCCAGCAGCTTATCCTCCGGGGCTGGGGTGCAGTTCTTC. It yields the protein CASSLSSGAGVQFF.

This clone was counted once. V usage is TRBV19 and J usage is TRBJ2-7; 14 bases fit TRBD2. CDR3 length: 18 amino acids. Germline-derived CDR1 and CDR2 are LNHDA and SQIVND (reference sequence). V gave up 8 bases and J gave up 0 bases; unmatched junction bases: 12. The CDR3 loop is CASELPGLAGASSYEQYV. The CDR3 coding sequence is TGTGCCAGTGAACTACCGGGACTAGCGGGGGCGAGCTCCTACGAGCAGTACGTC.

The chain links TRBV2 to TRBJ2-3; no clear D gene. From germline, CDR1 is SNHLY and CDR2 FYNNEI. The CDR3 contains 11 residues. Trimming took off 5 bases at V and 5 bases at J, with 5 bases between the two ends. The CDR3 nucleotides read TGTGCCAGCAGTATACAAGATACGCAGTATTTT. Its protein is CASSIQDTQYF. Full variable domain (remainder filled in from reference TRBV2 and TRBJ2-3): EPEVTQTPSHQVTQMGQEVILRCVPISNHLYFYWYRQILGQKVEFLVSFYNNEISEKSEIFDDQFSVERPDGSNFTLKIRSTKLEDSAMYFCASSIQDTQYFGPGTRLTVL.

The chain couples TRBV2 to TRBJ1-2; D is uncertain. The CDR3 consists of 13 residues. Germline CDR1 reads SNHLY; CDR2 reads FYNNEI. Trimming took 4 bases from V and 1 from J, leaving 7 bases between them. The CDR3 region has the DNA TGTGCCAGCAGTGGCAGTGATAACTATGGCTACACCTTC. It is translated as CASSGSDNYGYTF. Based on the CDR3 plus reference TRBV2 and TRBJ1-2, the full variable domain is EPEVTQTPSHQVTQMGQEVILRCVPISNHLYFYWYRQILGQKVEFLVSFYNNEISEKSEIFDDQFSVERPDGSNFTLKIRSTKLEDSAMYFCASSGSDNYGYTFGSGTRLTVV.

The chain is built from TRBV7-6 and TRBJ2-3; D unclear. The CDR3 contains 16 residues. Per germline, CDR1 SGHVS and CDR2 FNYEAQ. V was trimmed by 2 bases and J by 2 bases, leaving 14 bases between them. The CDR3 is CASSLKSAGSTDTQYF. In DNA, the CDR3 is TGTGCCAGCAGCTTAAAGAGCGCTGGGTCCACAGATACGCAGTATTTT. The variable domain in full, completed from reference TRBV7-6 and TRBJ2-3, reads GAGVSQSPRYKVTKRGQDVALRCDPISGHVSLYWYRQALGQGPEFLTYFNYEAQQDKSGLPNDRFSAERPEGSISTLTIQRTEQRDSAMYRCASSLKSAGSTDTQYFGPGTRLTVL.

This rearrangement joins TRBV7-2 to TRBJ2-3; 10 bases are a match to TRBD2. CDR1 and CDR2 from the germline V gene are SGHTA and FQGNSA. Unmatched junction bases numbered 8, after V lost 5 bases and J lost 6 bases. This CDR3 region has 15 residues. Here the CDR3 reads CASSKRTSGLDTQYF. CDR3 nucleotides: TGTGCCAGCAGCAAGCGGACTAGCGGTCTTGATACGCAGTATTTT.